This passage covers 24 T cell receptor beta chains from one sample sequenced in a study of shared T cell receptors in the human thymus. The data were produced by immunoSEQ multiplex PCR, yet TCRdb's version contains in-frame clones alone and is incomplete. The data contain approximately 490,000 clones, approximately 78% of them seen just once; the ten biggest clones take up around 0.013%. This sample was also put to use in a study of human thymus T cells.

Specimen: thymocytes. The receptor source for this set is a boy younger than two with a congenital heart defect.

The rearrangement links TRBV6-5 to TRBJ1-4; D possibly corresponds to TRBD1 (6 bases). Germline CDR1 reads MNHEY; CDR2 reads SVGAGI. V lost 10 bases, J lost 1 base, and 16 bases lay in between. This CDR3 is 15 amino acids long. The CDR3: CATAVVGGTNEKLFF. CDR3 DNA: TGTGCCACCGCCGTCGTAGGGGGAACTAATGAAAAACTGTTTTTT.

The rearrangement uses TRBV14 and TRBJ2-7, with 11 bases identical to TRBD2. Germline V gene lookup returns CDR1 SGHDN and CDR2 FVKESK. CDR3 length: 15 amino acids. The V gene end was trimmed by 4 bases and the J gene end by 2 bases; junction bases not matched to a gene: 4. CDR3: CASSRRTSGPYEQYF. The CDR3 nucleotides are TGTGCCAGCAGCCGAAGGACTAGCGGGCCCTACGAGCAGTACTTC.

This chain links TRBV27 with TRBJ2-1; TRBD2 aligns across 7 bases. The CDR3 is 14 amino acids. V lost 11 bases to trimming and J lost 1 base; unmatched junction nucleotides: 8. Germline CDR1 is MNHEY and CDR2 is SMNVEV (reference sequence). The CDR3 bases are TGTGCCGCCCAGGGAGGGGTATCCTACAATGAGCAGTTCTTC. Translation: CAAQGGVSYNEQFF.

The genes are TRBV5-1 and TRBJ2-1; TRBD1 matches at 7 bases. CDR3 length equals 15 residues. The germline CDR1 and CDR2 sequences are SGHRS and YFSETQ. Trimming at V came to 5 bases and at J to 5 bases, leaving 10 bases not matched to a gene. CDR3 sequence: CASRRTGARNNEQFF. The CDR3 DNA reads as TGCGCCAGCAGACGAACAGGGGCCAGGAACAATGAGCAGTTCTTC.

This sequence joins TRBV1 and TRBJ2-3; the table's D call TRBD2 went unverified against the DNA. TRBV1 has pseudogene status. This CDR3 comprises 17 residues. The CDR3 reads CTSSQDRTSGRTDTQYF. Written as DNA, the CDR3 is TGCACCAGCAGCCAAGACCGGACTAGCGGGAGGACAGATACGCAGTATTTT.

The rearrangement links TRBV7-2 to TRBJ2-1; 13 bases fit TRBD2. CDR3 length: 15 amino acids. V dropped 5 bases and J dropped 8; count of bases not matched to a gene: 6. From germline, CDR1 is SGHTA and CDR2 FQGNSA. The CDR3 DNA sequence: TGTGCCAGCAGCGTAGGACTAGCGGGGGCCGATGAGCAGTTCTTC. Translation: CASSVGLAGADEQFF.

CDR3 in amino acids: CSVEIPGTGDINQPQHF. The CDR3 region has the DNA TGCAGCGTTGAGATCCCCGGGACAGGTGACATTAATCAGCCCCAGCATTTT. The gene calls are TRBV29-1 and TRBJ1-5; 8 nucleotides align to TRBD1. The CDR3 sequence is 17 residues long. The ends lost 3 bases at V and 4 bases at J; junction bases unmatched: 14. Germline assignment: CDR1 SQVTM and CDR2 ANQGSEA.

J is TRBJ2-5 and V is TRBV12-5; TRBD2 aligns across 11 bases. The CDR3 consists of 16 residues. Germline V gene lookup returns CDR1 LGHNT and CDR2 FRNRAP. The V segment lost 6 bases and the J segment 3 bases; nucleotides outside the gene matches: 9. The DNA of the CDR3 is TGTGCTAGTGGCCCCGGACTAGCGGGTAGAAAAGAGACCCAGTACTTC. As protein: CASGPGLAGRKETQYF.

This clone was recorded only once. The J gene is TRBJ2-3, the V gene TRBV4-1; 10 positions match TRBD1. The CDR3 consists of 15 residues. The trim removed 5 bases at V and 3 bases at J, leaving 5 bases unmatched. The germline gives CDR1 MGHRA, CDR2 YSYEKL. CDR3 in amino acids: CASSFGQGGTDTQYF. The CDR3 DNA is TGCGCCAGCAGCTTCGGACAGGGGGGGACAGATACGCAGTATTTT.

CDR3 nucleotides: TGTGCCAGCAGTCTTCACGCCGGGACTAACTCCTACGAGCAGTACTTC. Its translation: CASSLHAGTNSYEQYF. The rearrangement joins TRBV28 to TRBJ2-7, with 7 bases identical to TRBD2. The CDR3 is 16 amino acids. J was trimmed by 0 bases and V by 5 bases; bases with no gene match: 10. Germline V gene lookup returns CDR1 MDHEN and CDR2 SYDVKM.

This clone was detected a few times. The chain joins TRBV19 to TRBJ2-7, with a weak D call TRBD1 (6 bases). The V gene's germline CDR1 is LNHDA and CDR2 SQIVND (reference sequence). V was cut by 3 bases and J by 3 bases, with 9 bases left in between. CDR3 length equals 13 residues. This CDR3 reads CASSIIRGYEQYF. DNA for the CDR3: TGTGCCAGTAGTATCATCAGGGGCTACGAGCAGTACTTC.

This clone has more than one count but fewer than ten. Written as DNA, the CDR3 is TGTGCTAGTGGACCGGGGGAGGGCAGGGGAGAGGACGAGCAGTACTTC. Residues: CASGPGEGRGEDEQYF. The chain couples TRBV12-5 to TRBJ2-7, with a tentative D call TRBD2 (7 bases). There are 16 residues in the CDR3. CDR1 LGHNT and CDR2 FRNRAP come from the germline V gene. The germline V and J ends were trimmed by 6 bases and 5 bases, with 23 bases remaining between them.

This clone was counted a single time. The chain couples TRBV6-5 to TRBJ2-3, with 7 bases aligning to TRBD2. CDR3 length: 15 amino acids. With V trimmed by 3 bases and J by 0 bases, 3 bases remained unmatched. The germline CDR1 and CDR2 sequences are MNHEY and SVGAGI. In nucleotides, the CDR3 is TGTGCCAGCAGTTATAGGGGAGGGAGCACAGATACGCAGTATTTT. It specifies CASSYRGGSTDTQYF.

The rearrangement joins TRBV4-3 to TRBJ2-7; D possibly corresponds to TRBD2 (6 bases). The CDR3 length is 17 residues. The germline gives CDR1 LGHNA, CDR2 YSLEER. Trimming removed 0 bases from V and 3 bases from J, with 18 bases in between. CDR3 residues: CASSQDWGVLADYEQYF. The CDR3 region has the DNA TGCGCCAGCAGCCAAGATTGGGGGGTTCTAGCAGACTACGAGCAGTACTTC.

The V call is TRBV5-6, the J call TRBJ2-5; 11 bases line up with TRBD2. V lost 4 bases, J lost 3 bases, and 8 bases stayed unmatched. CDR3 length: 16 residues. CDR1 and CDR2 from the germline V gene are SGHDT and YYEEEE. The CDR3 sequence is CASSAHSSGREETQYF. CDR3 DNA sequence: TGTGCCAGCAGCGCCCACAGTAGCGGGAGGGAAGAGACCCAGTACTTC.

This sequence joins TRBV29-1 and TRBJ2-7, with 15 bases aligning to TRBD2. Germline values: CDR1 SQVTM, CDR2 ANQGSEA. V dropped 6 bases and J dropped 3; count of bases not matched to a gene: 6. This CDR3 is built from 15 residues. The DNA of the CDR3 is TGCAGCGTAGGGACTAGCGGGAGGAGGGGCTACGAGCAGTACTTC. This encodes CSVGTSGRRGYEQYF.

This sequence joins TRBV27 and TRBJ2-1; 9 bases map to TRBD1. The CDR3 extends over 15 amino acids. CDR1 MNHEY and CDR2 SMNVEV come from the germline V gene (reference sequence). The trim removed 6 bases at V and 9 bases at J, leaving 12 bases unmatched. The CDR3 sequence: CASSRRDRESCEQFF. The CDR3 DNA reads TGTGCCAGCAGCCGCCGGGACAGGGAGAGTTGTGAGCAGTTCTTC.

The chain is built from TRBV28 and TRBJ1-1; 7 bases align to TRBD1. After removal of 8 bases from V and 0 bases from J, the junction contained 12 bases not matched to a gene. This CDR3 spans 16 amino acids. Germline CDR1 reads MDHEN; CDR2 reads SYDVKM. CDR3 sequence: CASLGGRGFMNTEAFF. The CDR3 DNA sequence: TGTGCCAGCCTCGGGGGCAGGGGGTTTATGAACACTGAAGCTTTCTTT.

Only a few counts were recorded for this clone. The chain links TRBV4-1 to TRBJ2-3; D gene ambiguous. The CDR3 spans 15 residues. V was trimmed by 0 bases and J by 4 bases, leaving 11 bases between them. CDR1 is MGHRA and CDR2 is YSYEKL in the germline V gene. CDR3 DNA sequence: TGCGCCAGCAGCCAAGAAGCCCTGGCGGCAGATACGCAGTATTTT. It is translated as CASSQEALAADTQYF.

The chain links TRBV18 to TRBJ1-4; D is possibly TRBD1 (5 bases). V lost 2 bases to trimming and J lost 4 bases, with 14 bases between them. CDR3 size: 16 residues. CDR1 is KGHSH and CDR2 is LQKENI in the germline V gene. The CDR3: CASSPARIRGNEKLFF. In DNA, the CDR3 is TGTGCCAGCTCACCAGCCCGAATAAGGGGTAATGAAAAACTGTTTTTT.

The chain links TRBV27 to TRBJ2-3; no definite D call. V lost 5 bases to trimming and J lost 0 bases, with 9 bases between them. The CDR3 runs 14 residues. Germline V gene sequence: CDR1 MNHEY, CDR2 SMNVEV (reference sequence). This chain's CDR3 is CASSPRVSTDTQYF. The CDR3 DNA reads TGTGCCAGCAGTCCTCGAGTTAGCACAGATACGCAGTATTTT.

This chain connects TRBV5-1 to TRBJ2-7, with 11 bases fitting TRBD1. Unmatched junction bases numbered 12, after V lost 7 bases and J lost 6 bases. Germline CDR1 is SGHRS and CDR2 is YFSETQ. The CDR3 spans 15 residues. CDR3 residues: CASGRGDRGYSEQYF. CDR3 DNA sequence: TGCGCCAGCGGTCGTGGGGACAGGGGGTACAGCGAGCAGTACTTC.

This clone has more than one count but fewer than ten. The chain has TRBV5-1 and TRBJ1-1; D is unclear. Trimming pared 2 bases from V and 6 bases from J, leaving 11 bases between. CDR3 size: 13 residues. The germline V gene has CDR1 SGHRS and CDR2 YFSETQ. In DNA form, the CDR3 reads TGCGCCAGCAGCTTCACAACCGCGGCTGAAGCTTTCTTT. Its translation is CASSFTTAAEAFF. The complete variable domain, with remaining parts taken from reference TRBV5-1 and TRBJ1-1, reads KAGVTQTPRYLIKTRGQQVTLSCSPISGHRSVSWYQQTPGQGLQFLFEYFSETQRNKGNFPGRFSGRQFSNSRSEMNVSTLELGDSALYLCASSFTTAAEAFFGQGTRLTVV.

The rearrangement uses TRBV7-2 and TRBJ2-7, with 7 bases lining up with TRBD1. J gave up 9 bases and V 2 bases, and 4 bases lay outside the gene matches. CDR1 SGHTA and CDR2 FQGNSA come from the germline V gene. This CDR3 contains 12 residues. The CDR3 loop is CASSLTGTVQYF. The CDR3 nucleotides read TGTGCCAGCAGCTTAACTGGGACAGTGCAGTACTTC.